This TCR beta chain came from a study of T cells in Graves' hyperthyroidism and ophthalmopathy. TCR beta CDR3 sequences were amplified from RNA transcripts. HTBI primers were employed in a first-round RT-PCR of the TCR CDR3. One entry per CDR3 protein results from TCRdb running MiXCR on the multiplex PCR reads. The sample lists 340,000 or so distinct CDR3 sequences, around a fifth occurring once. This clonotype was found a few times. The length of the CDR3 is 13 residues. Trimming took 6 bases from V and 5 from J; bases not matched to a gene: 4. Germline lookup yields CDR1 SNHLY and CDR2 FYNNEI. V usage is TRBV2 and J usage is TRBJ2-1; 7 bases line up with TRBD2. Sequenced input: blood. This TCR was recovered from a woman aged 45-59 years with Graves' hyperthyroidism. The CDR3 sequence is CASRQRGNNEQFF. The CDR3 DNA sequence: TGTGCCAGCAGGCAGCGGGGAAACAATGAGCAGTTCTTC.